One sample yielded the 9 T cell receptor beta chains listed below, sequenced in a study of blood T cell repertoires in COVID-19. The table came from immunoSEQ multiplex PCR; TCRdb's copy has only in-frame clones and leaves some out. Found here are around 400,000 clones, just over 90% of them singletons; the top ten hold 0.7% to 0.95%. Specimen: PBMCs or T cells enriched from blood (not recorded which). All receptors come from a woman between 40 and 55 years old who had been exposed to COVID-19.

This clone was counted a single time. The rearrangement uses TRBV27 and TRBJ1-6; 8 nucleotides align to TRBD1. V was pared by 2 bases and J by 5 bases, with 8 bases of the junction left unmatched. This CDR3 contains 17 residues. Germline V gives CDR1 MNHEY, CDR2 SMNVEV (reference sequence). The CDR3 DNA reads TGTGCCAGCAGTTTAAGGACAGGGCCTTTAAATAATTCACCCCTCCACTTT. Amino acid sequence: CASSLRTGPLNNSPLHF.

This clone was seen more than once but under ten times. The chain couples TRBV27 to TRBJ2-3, with a weak D call TRBD2 (6 bases). The germline V and J ends were trimmed by 6 bases and 4 bases, with 23 bases remaining between them. The CDR3 extends over 17 amino acids. Germline CDR1 MNHEY, CDR2 SMNVEV (reference sequence). DNA of the CDR3: TGTGCCAGCAGCCCTCCCTCGTTGCTAGCGTACCCAGATACGCAGTATTTT. Residues: CASSPPSLLAYPDTQYF.

This chain uses TRBV5-4 with TRBJ1-2; D is possibly TRBD1 (6 bases). Trimming shortened V by 0 bases and J by 5 bases, and 17 bases separated the two germline ends. The CDR3 covers 16 residues. Germline V gene sequence: CDR1 SGHNT, CDR2 YYREEE (reference sequence). CDR3 residues: CASSLAGTGSTYGYTF. The CDR3 DNA follows: TGTGCCAGCAGCTTGGCCGGTACAGGGTCGACGTATGGCTACACCTTC.

The J gene is TRBJ1-3, the V gene TRBV19; possibly TRBD1 for D (6 bases). From germline, CDR1 is LNHDA and CDR2 SQIVND (reference sequence). The length of the CDR3 is 13 residues. V shed 9 bases and J shed 2 bases, with 11 bases lying between them. This chain's CDR3 is CASTGGAGNTIYF. In DNA form, the CDR3 reads TGTGCCAGCACGGGGGGCGCTGGAAACACCATATATTTT.

The chain uses TRBV12-3 or TRBV12-4 and TRBJ1-2, with 7 nucleotides matching TRBD1. The CDR3 contains 12 residues. The J segment lost 4 bases and the V segment lost 6 bases, leaving 2 bases of the junction unmatched. In DNA, the CDR3 is TGTGCCAGCAGCTACAGGGGCTATGGCTACACCTTC. The encoded protein is CASSYRGYGYTF.

The V call is TRBV7-3, the J call TRBJ2-1; tentative D call: TRBD2 (6 bases). This CDR3 is built from 14 residues. Germline CDR1 reads SGHTA; CDR2 reads FQGTGA. Trimming shortened V by 2 bases and J by 5 bases, and 10 bases separated the two germline ends. CDR3 in amino acids: CASSLAGIHNEQFF. In nucleotides, the CDR3 is TGTGCCAGCAGCTTAGCGGGGATCCACAATGAGCAGTTCTTC.

This clone is a singleton in its sample. The chain employs TRBV9 and TRBJ1-1, with a weak D call TRBD1 (6 bases). CDR1 SGDLS and CDR2 YYNGEE come from the germline V gene. V lost 0 bases and J 4 bases, leaving 10 bases between the germline ends. The CDR3 loop spans 14 amino acids. CDR3 DNA: TGTGCCAGCAGCGTAGTCTACAGGGCCACTGAAGCTTTCTTT. Translation gives CASSVVYRATEAFF.

This clone was found once. The chain links TRBV28 to TRBJ1-1, with D maybe TRBD1 (6 bases). The germline V gene encodes CDR1 MDHEN and CDR2 SYDVKM. The CDR3 is made up of 14 amino acids. Between the trimmed V and J ends, which lost 4 bases and 5 bases, there was a span of 14 bases. This CDR3 reads CASSSPGGRTEAFF. The CDR3 bases are TGTGCCAGCAGTTCTCCGGGGGGCCGTACTGAAGCTTTCTTT.

This clone occurred once. This CDR3 reads CATSRVGDGYTF. The CDR3 nucleotides read TGTGCCACCAGCAGAGTCGGGGATGGCTACACCTTC. The chain combines TRBV15 with TRBJ1-2; D call uncertain. V was trimmed by 1 base and J by 6 bases, leaving 6 bases between them. Germline assignment: CDR1 LNHNV and CDR2 YYDKDF (reference sequence). The CDR3 is made up of 12 amino acids.